Detailed here is one T cell receptor beta chain. This sample was included in a study of blood T cell repertoires in COVID-19. The overall study: Whether acute or convalescent, the COVID-19 samples came from the United States, Italy and Spain. The analysed material was cDNA or gDNA that came from T cells, B-cell-depleted T cells, or PBMCs.

In the original processing: Reference gene primer amplification gave nucleated cell count estimates. TCRdb's table, derived via immunoSEQ multiplex PCR, lists solely in-frame clones and lacks some. That table gives V, J and clone size, and the DNA gave D and trimming. The data hold about 380,000 clones, with around 84% observed a single time. Trimming took off 5 bases at V and 5 bases at J, with 19 bases between the two ends. Germline CDR1 reads SGHVS; CDR2 reads FNYEAQ. The length of the CDR3 is 16 residues. Source material: peripheral blood. The chain combines TRBV7-6 with TRBJ1-5, with D tentatively TRBD1 (6 bases). This clonotype was obtained from a woman younger than 35 with acute or convalescent COVID-19. The CDR3 loop is CASSPKSRDTDQPQHF. The CDR3 DNA follows: TGTGCCAGCAGCCCCAAATCCCGGGACACCGATCAGCCCCAGCATTTT.